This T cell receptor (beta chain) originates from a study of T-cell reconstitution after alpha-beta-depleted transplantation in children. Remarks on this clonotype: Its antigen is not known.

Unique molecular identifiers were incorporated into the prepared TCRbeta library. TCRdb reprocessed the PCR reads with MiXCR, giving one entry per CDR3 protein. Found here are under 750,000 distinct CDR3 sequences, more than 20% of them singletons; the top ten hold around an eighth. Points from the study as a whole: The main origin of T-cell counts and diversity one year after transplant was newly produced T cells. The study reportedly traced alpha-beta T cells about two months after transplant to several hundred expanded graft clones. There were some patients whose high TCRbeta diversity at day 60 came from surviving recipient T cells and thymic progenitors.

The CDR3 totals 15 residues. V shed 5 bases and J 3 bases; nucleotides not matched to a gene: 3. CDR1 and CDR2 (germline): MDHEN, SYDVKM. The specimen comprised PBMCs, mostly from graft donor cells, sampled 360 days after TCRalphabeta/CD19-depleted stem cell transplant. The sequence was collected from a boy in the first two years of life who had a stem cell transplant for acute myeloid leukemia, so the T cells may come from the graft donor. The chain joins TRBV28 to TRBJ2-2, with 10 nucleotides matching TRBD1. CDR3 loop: CASSVDRGYTGELFF. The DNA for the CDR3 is TGTGCCAGCAGTGTGGACAGGGGGTACACCGGGGAGCTGTTTTTT.